Listed here are 12 T cell receptor beta chains from one sample, sequenced in a study of cytomegalovirus exposure and HLA in healthy donors. Vbeta (60) and Jbeta (13) primers were used in the PCR. Repertoires were generated with immunoSEQ multiplex PCR, while TCRdb's copy carries only in-frame clones and drops some. The sample lists more than 150,000 clones, about 81% occurring once. The sequencing sample was made of PBMCs. These receptors originate from a man aged 35 to 55 in good health and CMV-seronegative.

This chain joins TRBV4-2 and TRBJ1-1; D remains ambiguous. There are 15 residues in the CDR3. From germline, CDR1 is LGHNA and CDR2 YNFKEQ. V lost 0 bases and J lost 1, with 9 bases in between. The CDR3 loop reads CASSQDIRSNTEAFF. The CDR3 DNA reads TGTGCCAGCAGCCAAGATATTCGGTCGAACACTGAAGCTTTCTTT.

The rearrangement joins TRBV28 to TRBJ1-5; D might be TRBD1 (6 bases). This CDR3 region has 15 residues. V gave up 5 bases and J gave up 4 bases, with 15 bases separating them. Germline assignment: CDR1 MDHEN and CDR2 SYDVKM. This CDR3 reads CASSLTGTTNQPQHF. The CDR3 nucleotides are TGTGCCAGCAGTCTAACCGGGACAACTAATCAGCCCCAGCATTTT.

This clone was seen a handful of times. The chain links TRBV18 to TRBJ1-5; perhaps TRBD1 as D (6 bases). V was cut by 2 bases and J by 4 bases, with 12 bases left in between. This CDR3 spans 15 amino acids. From germline, CDR1 is KGHSH and CDR2 LQKENI. The CDR3 sequence: CASSPKGDTNQPQHF. CDR3 sequence (DNA): TGTGCCAGCTCACCAAAAGGGGACACAAATCAGCCCCAGCATTTT.

The chain joins TRBV19 to TRBJ2-3, with TRBD2 matching 7 bases. In germline, CDR1 is LNHDA, CDR2 SQIVND (reference sequence). V gave up 10 bases and J gave up 0 bases; unmatched junction bases: 10. This CDR3 contains 15 residues. The CDR3 coding sequence is TGTGCCACCCGTGTGGCGGGGGTCAGCACAGATACGCAGTATTTT. It translates to CATRVAGVSTDTQYF.

V usage is TRBV27 and J usage is TRBJ2-3; 14 bases are shared with TRBD2. Germline CDR1 reads MNHEY; CDR2 reads SMNVEV (reference sequence). Trimming cost V 3 bases and J 0 bases; bases outside gene matches: 5. The length of the CDR3 is 18 residues. CDR3 DNA: TGTGCCAGCAGTTTTAGGACTAGCGGGAGGCCAAGCACAGATACGCAGTATTTT. Amino acid sequence: CASSFRTSGRPSTDTQYF.

The chain links TRBV27 to TRBJ2-2; a possible D gene is TRBD2 (5 bases). Deletions cut 8 bases from V and 4 bases from J, with 26 bases between. Germline loops: CDR1 MNHEY, CDR2 SMNVEV (reference sequence). CDR3 length: 18 amino acids. The CDR3 loop reads CASARYPPGVRTTGELFF. The CDR3 nucleotides are TGTGCCAGCGCTCGCTACCCCCCCGGGGTCCGTACCACCGGGGAGCTGTTTTTT.

This chain joins TRBV4-2 and TRBJ2-2, with 7 bases fitting TRBD2. J was trimmed by 4 bases and V by 3 bases; bases with no gene match: 8. The CDR3 has 16 residues. Per germline, CDR1 LGHNA and CDR2 YNFKEQ. The CDR3: CASSQGQGGVTGELFF. For the CDR3, the DNA is TGTGCCAGCAGCCAGGGCCAGGGAGGGGTCACCGGGGAGCTGTTTTTT.

The chain uses TRBV4-3 and TRBJ2-7, with D perhaps TRBD2 (7 bases). V lost 2 bases to trimming and J lost 6 bases, with 14 bases between them. This CDR3 spans 14 amino acids. Germline V gene lookup returns CDR1 LGHNA and CDR2 YSLEER. The CDR3 region is CASSQRRGRGEQYF. In DNA, the CDR3 is TGCGCCAGCAGCCAACGGCGGGGGCGGGGCGAGCAGTACTTC.

The genes are TRBV29-1 and TRBJ2-1; 8 bases match TRBD1. The V gene's germline CDR1 is SQVTM and CDR2 ANQGSEA. The CDR3 is made up of 15 amino acids. V trimming: 4 bases; J trimming: 7 bases; junction bases outside the gene matches: 12. The CDR3 sequence is CSVGGRQGARNEQFF. Written as DNA, the CDR3 is TGCAGCGTTGGGGGGAGGCAGGGGGCGAGGAATGAGCAGTTCTTC.

The chain joins TRBV11-3 to TRBJ2-5, with 7 bases identical to TRBD1. This CDR3 is 16 amino acids long. V was clipped by 4 bases and J by 7 bases; unmatched bases: 15. Germline V lookup: CDR1 SGHNT, CDR2 YENEEA. In nucleotides, the CDR3 is TGTGCCAGCAGCTCCACCTGGGACAGAACTTTAGGGACCCAGTACTTC. Protein: CASSSTWDRTLGTQYF.

The V gene is TRBV7-2, the J gene TRBJ2-1; 9 bases fit TRBD2. This CDR3 is 16 amino acids long. Germline-derived CDR1 and CDR2 are SGHTA and FQGNSA. Losses at the gene ends were 3 bases for V and 6 bases for J; bases not matched to a gene: 9. CDR3 protein: CASSFLGGGASNEQFF. Here the CDR3 DNA reads TGTGCCAGCAGCTTTTTAGGCGGGGGGGCCTCCAATGAGCAGTTCTTC.

The J gene is TRBJ1-1, the V gene TRBV6-5; TRBD1 matches at 9 bases. The CDR3 is made up of 15 amino acids. After removal of 6 bases from V and 4 bases from J, the junction contained 9 bases not matched to a gene. CDR1 and CDR2 (germline): MNHEY, SVGAGI. CDR3 DNA: TGTGCCAGCAGAAGAGGGACAGGGATGGCCACTGAAGCTTTCTTT. Protein sequence: CASRRGTGMATEAFF.